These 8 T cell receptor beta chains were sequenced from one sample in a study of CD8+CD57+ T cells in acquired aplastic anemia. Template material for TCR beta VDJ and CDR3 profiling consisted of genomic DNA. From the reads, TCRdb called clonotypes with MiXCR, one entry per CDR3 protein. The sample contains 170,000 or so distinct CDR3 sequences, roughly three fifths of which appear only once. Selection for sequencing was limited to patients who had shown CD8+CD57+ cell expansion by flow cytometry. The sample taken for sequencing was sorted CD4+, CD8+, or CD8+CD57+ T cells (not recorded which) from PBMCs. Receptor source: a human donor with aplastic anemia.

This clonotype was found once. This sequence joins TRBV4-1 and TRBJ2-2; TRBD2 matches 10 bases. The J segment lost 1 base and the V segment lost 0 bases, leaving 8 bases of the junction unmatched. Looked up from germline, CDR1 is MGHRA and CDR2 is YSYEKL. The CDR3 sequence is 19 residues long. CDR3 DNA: TGCGCCAGCAGCCAAGATACTAGCGGGATCGGCTGGAACACCGGGGAGCTGTTTTTT. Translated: CASSQDTSGIGWNTGELFF.

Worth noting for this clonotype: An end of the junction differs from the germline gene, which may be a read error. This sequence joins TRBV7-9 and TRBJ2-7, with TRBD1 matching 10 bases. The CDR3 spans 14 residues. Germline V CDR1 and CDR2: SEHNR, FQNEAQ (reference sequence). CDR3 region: CTSSAGDRGGEQYF. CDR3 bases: TGTACCAGCAGCGCGGGGGACAGGGGTGGGGAGCAGTACTTC. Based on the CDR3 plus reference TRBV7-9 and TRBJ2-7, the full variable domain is DTGVSQNPRHKITKRGQNVTFRCDPISEHNRLYWYRQTLGQGPEFLTYFQNEAQLEKSRLLSDRFSAERPKGSFSTLEIQRTEQGDSAMYLCTSSAGDRGGEQYFGPGTRLTVT.

The CDR3: CSVGGSWGEQYF. The CDR3 coding sequence is TGCAGCGTTGGAGGGAGCTGGGGCGAGCAGTACTTC. The J gene is TRBJ2-7, the V gene TRBV29-1, with D possibly TRBD2 on 5 matching bases. This CDR3 has 12 residues. Trimming removed 4 bases from V and 6 bases from J, with 13 bases in between. In germline, CDR1 is SQVTM, CDR2 ANQGSEA.

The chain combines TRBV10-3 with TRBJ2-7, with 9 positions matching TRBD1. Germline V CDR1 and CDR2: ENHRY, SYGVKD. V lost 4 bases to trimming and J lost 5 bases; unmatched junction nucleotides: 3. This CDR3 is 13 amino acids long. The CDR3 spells CAISVQGANEQYF. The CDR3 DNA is TGTGCCATCAGTGTACAGGGGGCGAACGAGCAGTACTTC.

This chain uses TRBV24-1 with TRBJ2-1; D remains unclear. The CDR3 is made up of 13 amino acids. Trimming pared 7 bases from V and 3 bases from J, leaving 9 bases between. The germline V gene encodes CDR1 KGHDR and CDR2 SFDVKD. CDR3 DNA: TGTGCCACCAGGGCGGAAAACTACAATGAGCAGTTCTTC. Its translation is CATRAENYNEQFF.

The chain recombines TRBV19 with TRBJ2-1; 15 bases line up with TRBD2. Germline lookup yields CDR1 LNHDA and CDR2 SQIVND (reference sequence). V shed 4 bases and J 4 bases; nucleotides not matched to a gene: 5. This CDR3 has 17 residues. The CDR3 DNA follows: TGTGCCAGTAGTACCAGGACTAGCGGGGGGGCTTACAATGAGCAGTTCTTC. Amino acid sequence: CASSTRTSGGAYNEQFF. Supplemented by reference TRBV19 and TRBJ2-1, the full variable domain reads DGGITQSPKYLFRKEGQNVTLSCEQNLNHDAMYWYRQDPGQGLRLIYYSQIVNDFQKGDIAEGYSVSREKKESFPLTVTSAQKNPTAFYLCASSTRTSGGAYNEQFFGPGTRLTVL.

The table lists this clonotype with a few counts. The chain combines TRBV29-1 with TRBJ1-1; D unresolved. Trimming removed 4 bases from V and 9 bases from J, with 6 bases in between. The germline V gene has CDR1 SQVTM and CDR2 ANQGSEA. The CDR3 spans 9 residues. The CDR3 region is CSVGSQAFF. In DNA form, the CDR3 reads TGCAGCGTTGGATCCCAAGCTTTCTTT. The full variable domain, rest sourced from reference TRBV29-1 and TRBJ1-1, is SAVISQKPSRDICQRGTSLTIQCQVDSQVTMMFWYRQQPGQSLTLIATANQGSEATYESGFVIDKFPISRPNLTFSTLTVSNMSPEDSSIYLCSVGSQAFFGQGTRLTVV.

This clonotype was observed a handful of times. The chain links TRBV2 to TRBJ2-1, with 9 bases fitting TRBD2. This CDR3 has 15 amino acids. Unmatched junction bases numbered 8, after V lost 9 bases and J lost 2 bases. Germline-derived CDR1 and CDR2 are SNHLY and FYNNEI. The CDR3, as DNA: TGTGCCAGTCCGCTAGCGGGGAACCCCTACAATGAGCAGTTCTTC. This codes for CASPLAGNPYNEQFF.